This T cell receptor beta chain was identified during a study of blood T cell repertoires in COVID-19. Study-wide background: T cells, B-cell-depleted T cells, or PBMCs supplied cDNA or gDNA.

This clone was observed a single time. Sequencing was performed with immunoSEQ multiplex PCR; in TCRdb, only in-frame clones are kept and a portion is missing. The sample holds 150,000 to 200,000 clones; about four fifths are singletons and the top ten take 12%. Seattle-derived patients entered the study during active infection and were followed longitudinally. The sequence derives from a woman aged 80 or over with COVID-19, enrolled during active disease. The sequencing sample was made of peripheral blood.

The CDR3 loop reads CASSPGDTGELFF. Here the CDR3 DNA reads TGTGCCAGCTCCCCCGGGGACACCGGGGAGCTGTTTTTT. This chain joins TRBV27 and TRBJ2-2, with D perhaps matching TRBD2 (5 bases). The CDR3 has 13 residues. Looked up from germline, CDR1 is MNHEY and CDR2 is SMNVEV (reference sequence). V was pared by 8 bases and J by 3 bases, with 10 bases between.